The rows below give T cell receptor beta chains drawn from one sample of a study of CD8 T cells in Susac syndrome. TCRdb used MiXCR to reprocess the immunoSEQ multiplex PCR reads, holding one entry per CDR3 protein. The sample holds about 130,000 distinct CDR3 sequences, nearly 95% seen once. The sequenced material came from CD4+ T cells from PBMCs. Receptors originate from a human donor in good health. Each CDR3 is given with its conserved first and last residue. The D gene is left open where the match is weak. The size field is filled for only some rows; it gives once, few, many or a size class.

>.|TRBV3-1|TRBJ1-3|.
CASSQDWVRSGNTIYF
TGTGCCAGCAGCCAAGATTGGGTCCGCTCTGGAAACACCATATATTTT
>.|TRBV3-1|TRBJ2-7|.
CASSFGGGLVHEQYF
TGTGCCAGCAGCTTCGGAGGAGGGTTAGTCCACGAGCAGTACTTC
>.|TRBV4-1|TRBJ2-3|TRBD1
CASSRYRGENTDTQYF
TGCGCCAGCAGCCGTTACAGGGGAGAGAACACAGATACGCAGTATTTT
>.|TRBV7-9|TRBJ2-5|.
CASPGLQETQYF
TGTGCCAGCCCCGGGCTCCAAGAGACCCAGTACTTC
>.|TRBV19|TRBJ1-2|.
CASSIWGINYGYTF
TGTGCCAGTAGTATATGGGGGATCAACTATGGCTACACCTTC
>.|TRBV28|TRBJ1-2|.
CASSSGRYGYTF
TGTGCCAGCAGTTCCGGCCGCTATGGCTACACCTTC
>.|TRBV5-1|TRBJ1-1|.
CASSLVGTVNTEAFF
TGCGCCAGCAGCTTGGTGGGGACGGTGAACACTGAAGCTTTCTTT
>.|TRBV18|TRBJ1-1|.
CASSPRALQWAFF
TGTGCCAGCTCACCACGGGCGCTTCAGTGGGCCTTCTTT
>.|TRBV20-1|TRBJ2-5|.
CSARIKTGMETQYF
TGCAGTGCTCGAATCAAAACAGGGATGGAGACCCAGTACTTC
>.|TRBV5-1|TRBJ2-5|.
CATKPGAGPETQYF
TGCGCCACCAAACCGGGAGCTGGGCCAGAGACCCAGTACTTC
>.|TRBV25-1|TRBJ1-2|.
CASSEYDPGGYTF
TGTGCCAGCAGTGAATATGACCCGGGCGGCTACACCTTC
>.|TRBV4-2|TRBJ2-7|TRBD2
CASSQVPSGSYEQYF
TGTGCCAGCAGCCAAGTCCCTAGCGGGAGCTACGAGCAGTACTTC
>.|TRBV18|TRBJ2-1|TRBD1
CASSPRQGEFNEQFF
TGTGCCAGCTCACCACGGCAGGGGGAGTTCAATGAGCAGTTCTTC
>.|TRBV29-1|TRBJ2-1|.
CSLRGGRQGLHNEQFF
TGCAGCTTAAGAGGTGGGAGACAGGGACTACACAATGAGCAGTTCTTC
>.|TRBV4-2|TRBJ2-3|TRBD1
CARGQGRHTDTQYF
TGTGCCAGGGGACAGGGGCGACACACAGATACGCAGTATTTT
>.|TRBV29-1|TRBJ2-3|.
CSVAGIAGTDTQYF
TGCAGCGTTGCAGGGATAGCGGGCACAGATACGCAGTATTTT
>.|TRBV6-5|TRBJ2-2|.
CASSYDTNTGELFF
TGTGCCAGCAGTTATGACACCAACACCGGGGAGCTGTTTTTT
>.|TRBV5-1|TRBJ2-3|TRBD2
CASSLEEGPGGTQYF
TGCGCCAGCAGCTTGGAGGAGGGGCCGGGGGGTACGCAGTATTTT
>.|TRBV4-1|TRBJ2-7|TRBD1
CASSARQGDSYEQYF
TGCGCCAGCAGCGCACGACAGGGGGATTCCTACGAGCAGTACTTC
>.|TRBV18|TRBJ2-1|TRBD1
CASTYNAGQGEQFF
TGTGCCAGCACTTACAATGCCGGACAGGGGGAGCAGTTCTTC
>.|TRBV6-5|TRBJ2-7|.
CASSYSRGSEQYF
TGTGCCAGCAGTTACTCTCGGGGCTCGGAGCAGTACTTC
>.|TRBV2|TRBJ1-3|.
CASWGRQSGNTIYF
TGTGCCAGCTGGGGACGGCAGTCTGGAAACACCATATATTTT
>.|TRBV25-1|TRBJ2-2|TRBD2
CASSEPSGVTGELFF
TGTGCCAGCAGTGAGCCTAGCGGGGTAACCGGGGAGCTGTTTTTT
>.|TRBV7-9|TRBJ1-5|.
CASSWGVEQPQHF
TGTGCCAGCAGCTGGGGGGTGGAACAGCCCCAGCATTTT
>.|TRBV7-9|TRBJ2-4|.
CASSPLGRENIQYF
TGTGCCAGCAGCCCGTTAGGCAGGGAAAACATTCAGTACTTC
>.|TRBV5-1|TRBJ2-3|TRBD1
CASSQGADTQYF
TGCGCCAGCAGCCAGGGGGCAGATACGCAGTATTTT
>once|TRBV19|TRBJ1-1|.
CASSMVSMNTEAFF
TGTGCCAGTAGTATGGTCAGCATGAACACTGAAGCTTTCTTT
>once|TRBV28|TRBJ1-5|.
CASTEYRGQPQHF
TGTGCCAGCACAGAATATAGAGGTCAGCCCCAGCATTTT
>.|TRBV7-6|TRBJ2-7|.
CASTSGDSLEQYF
TGTGCCAGCACCTCGGGGGACTCTTTGGAGCAGTACTTC
>.|TRBV4-1|TRBJ2-7|TRBD1
CASSLIRGTVSYEQYF
TGCGCCAGCAGCCTCATAAGAGGGACAGTTTCCTACGAGCAGTACTTC
>.|TRBV29-1|TRBJ2-6|.
CSVEGRYSGANVLTF
TGCAGCGTTGAAGGACGGTACTCTGGGGCCAACGTCCTGACTTTC
>.|TRBV4-2|TRBJ2-1|TRBD2
CASSHPPEHPGLAQFYNEQFF
TGTGCCAGCAGCCACCCCCCCGAACATCCGGGACTAGCGCAATTCTACAATGAGCAGTTCTTC
>.|TRBV27|TRBJ2-6|.
CASSLVRGAGANVLTF
TGTGCCAGCAGTTTAGTACGTGGGGCTGGGGCCAACGTCCTGACTTTC
>.|TRBV3-1|TRBJ2-3|TRBD2
CASSRIFPGLAHTLTDTQYF
TGTGCCAGCAGCCGCATATTCCCGGGACTAGCTCATACTTTAACAGATACGCAGTATTTT
>.|TRBV7-2|TRBJ2-3|.
CASSSRVSSTDTQYF
TGTGCCAGCAGCTCCCGGGTTTCGAGCACAGATACGCAGTATTTT
>.|TRBV28|TRBJ2-7|TRBD2
CASTLSGSMYEQYF
TGTGCCAGCACCCTTAGCGGGAGTATGTACGAGCAGTACTTC
>.|TRBV5-4|TRBJ2-3|.
CASSNGQRTDTQYF
TGTGCCAGCAGCAATGGACAGCGCACAGATACGCAGTATTTT
>.|TRBV6-6|TRBJ2-4|.
CASSSSQGGLAIQYF
TGTGCCAGCAGCTCATCGCAGGGGGGCTTAGCCATTCAGTACTTC
>.|TRBV2|TRBJ2-5|.
CASRPRFRDQETQYF
TGTGCCAGCAGGCCACGCTTCCGGGACCAAGAGACCCAGTACTTC
>.|TRBV9|TRBJ2-6|.
CASSVTGAGANVLTF
TGTGCCAGCAGCGTCACCGGGGCAGGGGCCAACGTCCTGACTTTC
>.|TRBV30|TRBJ2-7|TRBD2
CAWSVRAGYYEQYF
TGTGCCTGGAGTGTACGAGCGGGATACTACGAGCAGTACTTC
>.|TRBV2|TRBJ1-5|.
CASSARGDQPQHF
TGTGCCAGCAGTGCCCGAGGGGATCAGCCCCAGCATTTT
>few|TRBV6-2/TRBV6-3|TRBJ2-7|TRBD1
CASSSGTGNYEQYF
TGTGCCAGCAGTTCCGGGACAGGGAACTACGAGCAGTACTTC
>.|TRBV5-1|TRBJ2-3|TRBD2
CASSWSTIGRGADTQYF
TGCGCCAGCAGCTGGAGCACAATCGGGAGGGGTGCAGATACGCAGTATTTT
>.|TRBV12-3/TRBV12-4|TRBJ2-1|.
CASGRGTGNEQFF
TGTGCCAGCGGGAGAGGGACTGGCAATGAGCAGTTCTTC
>.|TRBV4-2|TRBJ2-7|.
CASGQGGLGGFRREQYF
TGTGCCAGCGGCCAAGGGGGTTTGGGCGGGTTTCGGCGCGAGCAGTACTTC
>.|TRBV27|TRBJ1-1|TRBD1
CASSSPAGGIAEAFF
TGTGCCAGCAGTTCCCCCGCAGGGGGCATAGCTGAAGCTTTCTTT
>.|TRBV19|TRBJ2-2|TRBD2
CASTRWEGSTGELFF
TGTGCCAGTACCCGCTGGGAGGGTAGCACCGGGGAGCTGTTTTTT
>.|TRBV5-1|TRBJ2-1|TRBD2
CASSTGLAGVHEQFF
TGCGCCAGCAGCACTGGACTAGCGGGAGTGCATGAGCAGTTCTTC
>.|TRBV5-6|TRBJ1-2|.
CASSLPGTSARTF
TGTGCCAGCAGCTTGCCCGGGACCTCGGCGAGGACCTTC
>.|TRBV27|TRBJ2-3|TRBD2
CASASQKTSGRVDTQYF
TGTGCCAGCGCTTCCCAGAAAACTAGCGGGAGGGTCGATACGCAGTATTTT
>.|TRBV5-1|TRBJ2-3|TRBD2
CASSGGTKLDTQYF
TGCGCCAGCAGCGGAGGGACTAAATTAGATACGCAGTATTTT
>.|TRBV5-4|TRBJ2-5|TRBD2
CASSRVAGNQETQYF
TGTGCCAGCAGTAGGGTAGCGGGGAATCAAGAGACCCAGTACTTC
>.|TRBV3-1|TRBJ2-7|TRBD2
CASSQGLAGGAPEQYF
TGTGCCAGCAGCCAAGGGTTAGCGGGAGGCGCTCCTGAGCAGTACTTC
>.|TRBV25-1|TRBJ1-2|TRBD1
CASSSFGTDIYGYTF
TGTGCCAGCAGTTCGTTTGGGACAGATATCTATGGCTACACCTTC
>.|TRBV25-1|TRBJ2-7|.
CASTSGQRYEQYF
TGTGCCAGCACATCCGGACAGCGTTACGAGCAGTACTTC
>.|TRBV27|TRBJ2-5|.
CASSLSPAQETQYF
TGTGCCAGCAGTCTAAGTCCAGCGCAAGAGACCCAGTACTTC